These 4 T cell receptor beta chains were sequenced from one sample in a study of T-cell reconstitution after alpha-beta-depleted transplantation in children. Unique molecular identifiers were used in preparing the TCRbeta library. A single record per CDR3 protein comes from TCRdb applying MiXCR to the PCR reads. The sample has 350,000 to 500,000 distinct CDR3 sequences, 43% seen once. The material sequenced was PBMCs, taken before TCRalphabeta/CD19-depleted stem cell transplant. These receptor sequences come from a girl between 2 and 10 years old with aplastic anemia, due to receive a stem cell transplant.

A few counts support this clonotype. The chain links TRBV20-1 to TRBJ2-1; the match to TRBD2 covers 8 bases. The V gene's germline CDR1 is DFQATT and CDR2 SNEGSKA (reference sequence). The CDR3 runs 15 residues. J gave up 2 bases and V 4 bases, and 7 bases lay outside the gene matches. CDR3 sequence reads: CSAISSGSPYNEQFF. DNA of the CDR3: TGCAGTGCTATATCTAGCGGGTCCCCCTACAATGAGCAGTTCTTC.

This clonotype appeared many times. The chain couples TRBV6-2 or TRBV6-3 to TRBJ1-5; 7 nucleotides line up with TRBD1. This CDR3 spans 14 amino acids. Germline V gene sequence: CDR1 MNHEY, CDR2 SVGEGT. V lost 6 bases and J lost 2; bases outside the gene matches: 4. CDR3 bases: TGTGCCAGCAGATTCGACAGGGGCAATCAGCCCCAGCATTTT. It specifies CASRFDRGNQPQHF.

Turning to this clonotype: This clone may be a read error of a much larger clone one base away. The chain employs TRBV28 and TRBJ2-3; D is unresolved. V was shortened by 4 bases and J by 1 base, with 18 bases between the two germline ends. The germline gives CDR1 MDHEN, CDR2 SYDVKM. This CDR3 is built from 17 residues. In DNA, the CDR3 is TGTGCCAGCAGTTCATCCGCCTACTACTCGCGCACAGATACGCAGTATTTT. This encodes CASSSSAYYSRTDTQYF.

The chain couples TRBV14 to TRBJ1-1; 7 nucleotides agree with TRBD1. The CDR3 is made up of 16 amino acids. Unmatched junction bases numbered 8, after V lost 4 bases and J lost 0 bases. The germline V gene encodes CDR1 SGHDN and CDR2 FVKESK. The CDR3 sequence is CASSRAFRGVNTEAFF. CDR3 in DNA: TGTGCCAGCAGCCGGGCCTTCAGGGGGGTGAACACTGAAGCTTTCTTT.